This T cell receptor (beta chain) was profiled in a study of neoadjuvant anti-PD-1 for oral cavity cancer. On this clone itself: Its target is unknown.

Blood libraries mostly used around 0.45 ug genomic DNA, six replicates each. Here immunoSEQ multiplex PCR was the method, and the copy in TCRdb shows in-frame clones only, minus some. The sample records roughly 14,000 clones, 60% to 75% being singletons. Study conclusions and caveats: Pretreatment Treg/Th17 ratio correlated inversely with post-treatment tumor clonality.

These oral cavity squamous cell carcinomas were HPV-negative and locally advanced. The source was PBMCs, collected before nivolumab (anti-PD-1) treatment. This clonotype was sampled from a person aged 40 to 85 with oral cavity squamous cell carcinoma.

CDR3 sequence (DNA): TGCGCCAGCAGGACAGGGGAATATAGCAATCAGCCCCAGCATTTT. Residues: CASRTGEYSNQPQHF. The chain employs TRBV10-2 and TRBJ1-5, with 8 bases matching TRBD1. Germline V gene lookup returns CDR1 WSHSY and CDR2 SAAADI. V gave up 6 bases and J gave up 0 bases; unmatched junction bases: 4. This CDR3 spans 15 amino acids.